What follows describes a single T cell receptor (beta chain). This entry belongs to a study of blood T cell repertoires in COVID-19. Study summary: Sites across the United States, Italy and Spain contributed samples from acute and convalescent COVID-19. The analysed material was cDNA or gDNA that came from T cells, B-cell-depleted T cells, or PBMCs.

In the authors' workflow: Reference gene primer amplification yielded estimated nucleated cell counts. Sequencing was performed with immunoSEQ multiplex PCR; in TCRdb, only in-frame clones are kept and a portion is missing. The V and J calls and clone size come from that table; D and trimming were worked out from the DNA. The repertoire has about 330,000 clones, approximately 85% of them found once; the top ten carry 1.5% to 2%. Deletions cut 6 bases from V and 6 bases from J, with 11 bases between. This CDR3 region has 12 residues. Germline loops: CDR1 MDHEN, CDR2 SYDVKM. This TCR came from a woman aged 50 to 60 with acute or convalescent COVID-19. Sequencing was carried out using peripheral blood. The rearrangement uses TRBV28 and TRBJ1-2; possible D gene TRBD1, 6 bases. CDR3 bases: TGTGCCAGCAGAAACAGGGTTGATGGCTACACCTTC. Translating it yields CASRNRVDGYTF.